A single sample gave rise to the 8 T cell receptor beta chains below, sequenced in a study of blood T cell repertoires in COVID-19. Measured with immunoSEQ multiplex PCR; TCRdb has only the in-frame clones, and not every one. There are 200,000 to 250,000 clones in the sample; 80% to 90% occur only once, and 4.4% lies in the top ten. The source material was peripheral blood. The receptors shown here come from a man in his fifties or sixties with acute or convalescent COVID-19.

The chain couples TRBV19 to TRBJ1-1; 8 positions agree with TRBD1. The CDR3 extends over 16 amino acids. The V and J ends lost 0 bases and 1 base, in that order; junction bases with no gene match: 4. Germline V gives CDR1 LNHDA, CDR2 SQIVND (reference sequence). CDR3 sequence: CASSIDPGTGNTEAFF. In nucleotides, the CDR3 is TGTGCCAGTAGTATAGATCCCGGGACAGGGAACACTGAAGCTTTCTTT.

The gene calls are TRBV7-9 and TRBJ2-7; 10 bases are shared with TRBD1. V was clipped by 1 base and J by 5 bases; unmatched bases: 8. The CDR3 is made up of 16 amino acids. Looked up from germline, CDR1 is SEHNR and CDR2 is FQNEAQ (reference sequence). The DNA of the CDR3 is TGTGCCAGCAGCTTAGAAGGGCGGGACAGGGGACACGAGCAGTACTTC. Protein product: CASSLEGRDRGHEQYF.

The gene calls are TRBV5-1 and TRBJ2-3; maybe TRBD1 (5 bases). The V end was cut by 0 bases, the J end by 0 bases, with 5 bases between. CDR3 length equals 14 residues. Germline V lookup: CDR1 SGHRS, CDR2 YFSETQ. The CDR3 DNA reads TGCGCCAGCAGCTTGGAGGGGAGCACAGATACGCAGTATTTT. Translation gives CASSLEGSTDTQYF.

This rearrangement joins TRBV19 to TRBJ1-2; TRBD1 aligns across 8 bases. Per germline, CDR1 LNHDA and CDR2 SQIVND (reference sequence). V trimming: 5 bases; J trimming: 7 bases; junction bases outside the gene matches: 15. CDR3 length: 16 amino acids. CDR3 protein: CASSLAAPGTGPGYTF. The CDR3 coding sequence is TGTGCCAGTAGTCTTGCCGCTCCCGGGACAGGCCCTGGCTACACCTTC.

This chain uses TRBV16 with TRBJ2-7; D may be TRBD1 (5 bases). CDR3 length: 13 residues. Germline V gene sequence: CDR1 KGHSY, CDR2 FQNENV. V was cut by 4 bases and J by 9 bases, with 16 bases left in between. The CDR3 DNA sequence: TGTGCCAGCAGCCTAAACACAGGCAGCCGGCAGTACTTC. Its protein is CASSLNTGSRQYF.

This clone came up once. This chain connects TRBV29-1 to TRBJ2-5; 8 bases match TRBD1. CDR1 SQVTM and CDR2 ANQGSEA come from the germline V gene. The V and J ends lost 7 bases and 5 bases, in that order; junction bases with no gene match: 6. The CDR3 runs 12 residues. The CDR3 DNA is TGCAGCGCCTCAGACAGGGGTGAGACCCAGTACTTC. The encoded protein is CSASDRGETQYF. The variable domain in full, with the rest retrieved from reference TRBV29-1 and TRBJ2-5, is SAVISQKPSRDICQRGTSLTIQCQVDSQVTMMFWYRQQPGQSLTLIATANQGSEATYESGFVIDKFPISRPNLTFSTLTVSNMSPEDSSIYLCSASDRGETQYFGPGTRLLVL.

V and J are TRBV5-1 and TRBJ2-2; perhaps TRBD2 as D (6 bases). The V gene's germline CDR1 is SGHRS and CDR2 YFSETQ. The germline V and J ends were trimmed by 1 base and 2 bases, with 9 bases remaining between them. The CDR3 sequence is 15 residues long. The CDR3 loop reads CASSLTSLNTGELFF. Here the CDR3 DNA reads TGCGCCAGCAGCTTGACTAGCCTCAACACCGGGGAGCTGTTTTTT.

The J gene is TRBJ1-2, the V gene TRBV11-2, with 9 bases matching TRBD1. CDR1 is SGHAT, CDR2 FQNNGV, per germline. V gave up 5 bases and J gave up 8 bases; unmatched junction bases: 6. The CDR3 contains 13 residues. The CDR3, as DNA: TGTGCCAGCAGCCCGGGACAGGGTTGGGGCTACACCTTC. Its protein product is CASSPGQGWGYTF. Full variable domain (outside the CDR3, taken from reference TRBV11-2 and TRBJ1-2): EAGVAQSPRYKIIEKRQSVAFWCNPISGHATLYWYQQILGQGPKLLIQFQNNGVVDDSQLPKDRFSAERLKGVDSTLKIQPAKLEDSAVYLCASSPGQGWGYTFGSGTRLTVV.